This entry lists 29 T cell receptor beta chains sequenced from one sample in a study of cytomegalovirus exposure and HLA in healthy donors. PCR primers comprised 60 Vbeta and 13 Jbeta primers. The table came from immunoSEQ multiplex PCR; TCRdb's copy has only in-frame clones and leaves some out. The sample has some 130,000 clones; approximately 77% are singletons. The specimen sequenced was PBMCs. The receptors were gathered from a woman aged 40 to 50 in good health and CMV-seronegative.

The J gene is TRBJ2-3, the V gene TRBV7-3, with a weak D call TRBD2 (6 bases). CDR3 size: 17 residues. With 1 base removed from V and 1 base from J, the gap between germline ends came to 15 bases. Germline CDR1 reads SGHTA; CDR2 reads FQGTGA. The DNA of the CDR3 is TGTGCCAGCAGCTTAATAGCCCGACCGGGGGGCACAGATACGCAGTATTTT. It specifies CASSLIARPGGTDTQYF.

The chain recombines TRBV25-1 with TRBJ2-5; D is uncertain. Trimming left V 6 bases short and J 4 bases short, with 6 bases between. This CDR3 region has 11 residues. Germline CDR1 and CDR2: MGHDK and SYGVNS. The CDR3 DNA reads TGTGCCAGCAGCCCTTCAGAGACCCAGTACTTC. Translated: CASSPSETQYF.

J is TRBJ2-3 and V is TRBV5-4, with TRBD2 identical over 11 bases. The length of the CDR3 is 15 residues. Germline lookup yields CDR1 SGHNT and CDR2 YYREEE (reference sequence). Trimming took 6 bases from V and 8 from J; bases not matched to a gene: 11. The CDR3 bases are TGTGCCAGCACCGCCGGGACTAGCGGTACTAGTACGCAGTATTTT. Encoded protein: CASTAGTSGTSTQYF.

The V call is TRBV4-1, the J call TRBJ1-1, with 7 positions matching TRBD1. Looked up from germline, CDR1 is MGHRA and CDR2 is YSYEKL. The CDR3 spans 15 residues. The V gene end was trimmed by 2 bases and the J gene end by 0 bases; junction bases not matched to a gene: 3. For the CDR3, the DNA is TGCGCCAGCAGCCAAACGGACAGGCTGAACACTGAAGCTTTCTTT. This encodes CASSQTDRLNTEAFF.

The CDR3 spells CASSYSSPGDYEQYF. CDR3 coding DNA: TGTGCCAGCAGTTACTCGTCACCGGGGGACTACGAGCAGTACTTC. J is TRBJ2-7 and V is TRBV6-5; D possibly corresponds to TRBD2 (6 bases). The CDR3 runs to 15 residues. Germline values: CDR1 MNHEY, CDR2 SVGAGI. Deletions cut 0 bases from V and 3 bases from J, with 12 bases between.

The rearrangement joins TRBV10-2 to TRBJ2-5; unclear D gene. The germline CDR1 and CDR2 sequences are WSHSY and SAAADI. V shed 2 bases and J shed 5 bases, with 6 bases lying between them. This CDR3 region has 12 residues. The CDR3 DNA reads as TGCGCCAGCAGTGAGCCTCTGGAGACCCAGTACTTC. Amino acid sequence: CASSEPLETQYF.

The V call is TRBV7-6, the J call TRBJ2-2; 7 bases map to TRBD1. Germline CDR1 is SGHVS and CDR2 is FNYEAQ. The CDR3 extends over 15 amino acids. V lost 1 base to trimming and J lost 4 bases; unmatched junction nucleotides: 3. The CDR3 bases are TGTGCCAGCAGCTTAGAGGCAGGGGGCACCGGGGAGCTGTTTTTT. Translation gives CASSLEAGGTGELFF.

CDR3 DNA sequence: TGTGCCAGTAGTATCCCCACCAGGGGGCGATATGGCTACACCTTC. This translates into CASSIPTRGRYGYTF. V usage is TRBV19 and J usage is TRBJ1-2, with 8 bases lining up with TRBD1. This CDR3 contains 15 residues. The ends lost 3 bases at V and 5 bases at J; junction bases unmatched: 8. CDR1 is LNHDA, CDR2 SQIVND, per germline (reference sequence). The full variable domain, rest sourced from reference TRBV19 and TRBJ1-2, is DGGITQSPKYLFRKEGQNVTLSCEQNLNHDAMYWYRQDPGQGLRLIYYSQIVNDFQKGDIAEGYSVSREKKESFPLTVTSAQKNPTAFYLCASSIPTRGRYGYTFGSGTRLTVV.

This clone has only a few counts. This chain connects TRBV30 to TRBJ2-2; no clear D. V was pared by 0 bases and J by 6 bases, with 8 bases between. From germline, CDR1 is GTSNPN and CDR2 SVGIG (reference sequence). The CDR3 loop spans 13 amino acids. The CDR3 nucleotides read TGTGCCTGGAGTGTACGGAGTTCCGGGGAGCTGTTTTTT. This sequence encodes CAWSVRSSGELFF.

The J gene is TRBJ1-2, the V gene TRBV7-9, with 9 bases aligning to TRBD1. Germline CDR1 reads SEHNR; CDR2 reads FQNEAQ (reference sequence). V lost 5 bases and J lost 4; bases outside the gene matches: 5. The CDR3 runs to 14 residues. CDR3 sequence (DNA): TGTGCCAGCAGCACTAAGACAGGGGGCTATGGCTACACCTTC. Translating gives CASSTKTGGYGYTF.

DNA for the CDR3: TGTGCCAGCGGGACTGGCGGGGAAGAGACCCAGTACTTC. The encoded protein is CASGTGGEETQYF. The chain uses TRBV11-3 and TRBJ2-5, with D possibly being TRBD2 (6 bases). V lost 8 bases to trimming and J lost 3 bases, with 13 bases between them. This CDR3 is 13 amino acids long. Germline V gives CDR1 SGHNT, CDR2 YENEEA. Combining the CDR3 with reference TRBV11-3 and TRBJ2-5 gives the whole variable domain EAGVVQSPRYKIIEKKQPVAFWCNPISGHNTLYWYLQNLGQGPELLIRYENEEAVDDSQLPKDRFSAERLKGVDSTLKIQPAELGDSAVYLCASGTGGEETQYFGPGTRLLVL.

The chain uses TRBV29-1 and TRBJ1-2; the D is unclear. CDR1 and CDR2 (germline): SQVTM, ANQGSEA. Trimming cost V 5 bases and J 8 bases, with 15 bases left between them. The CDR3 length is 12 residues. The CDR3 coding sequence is TGCAGCGTTAACACTAACAGCGGAGGCTACACCTTC. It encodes CSVNTNSGGYTF.

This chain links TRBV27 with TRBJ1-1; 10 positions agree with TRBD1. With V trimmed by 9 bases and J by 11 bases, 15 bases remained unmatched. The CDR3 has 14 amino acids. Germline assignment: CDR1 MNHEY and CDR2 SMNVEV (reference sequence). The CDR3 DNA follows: TGTGCCAGTAAAAAAAAGGTGGACAGGGGGGAGGCTTTCTTT. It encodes CASKKKVDRGEAFF.

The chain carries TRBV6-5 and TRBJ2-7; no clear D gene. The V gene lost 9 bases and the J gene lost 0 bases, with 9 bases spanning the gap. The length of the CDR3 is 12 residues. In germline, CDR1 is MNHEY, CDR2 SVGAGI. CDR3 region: CASQARSYEQYF. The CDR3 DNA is TGTGCCAGTCAAGCGCGCTCCTACGAGCAGTACTTC.

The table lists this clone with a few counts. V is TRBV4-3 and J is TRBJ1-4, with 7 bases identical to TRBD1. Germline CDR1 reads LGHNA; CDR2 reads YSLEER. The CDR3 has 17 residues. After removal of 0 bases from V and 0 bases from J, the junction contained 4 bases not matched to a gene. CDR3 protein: CASSQDSGTATNEKLFF. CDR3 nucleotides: TGCGCCAGCAGCCAAGATTCGGGGACAGCAACTAATGAAAAACTGTTTTTT.

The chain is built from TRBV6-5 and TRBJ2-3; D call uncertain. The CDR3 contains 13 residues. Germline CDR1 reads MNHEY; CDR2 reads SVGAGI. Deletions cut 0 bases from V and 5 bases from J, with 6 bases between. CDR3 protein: CASSYSSGDTQYF. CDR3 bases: TGTGCCAGCAGTTACTCTTCGGGAGATACGCAGTATTTT.

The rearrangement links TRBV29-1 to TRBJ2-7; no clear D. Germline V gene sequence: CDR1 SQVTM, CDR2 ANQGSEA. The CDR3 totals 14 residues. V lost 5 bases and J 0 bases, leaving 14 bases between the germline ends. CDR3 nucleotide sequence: TGCAGCGTTTACGAGAGAAAGAGCTCCTACGAGCAGTACTTC. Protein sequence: CSVYERKSSYEQYF.

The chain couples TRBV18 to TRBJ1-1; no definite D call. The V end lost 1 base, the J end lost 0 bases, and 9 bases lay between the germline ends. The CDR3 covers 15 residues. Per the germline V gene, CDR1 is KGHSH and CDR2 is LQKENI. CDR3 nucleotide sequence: TGTGCCAGCTCACCACTGGGAGTCATGAACACTGAAGCTTTCTTT. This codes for CASSPLGVMNTEAFF.

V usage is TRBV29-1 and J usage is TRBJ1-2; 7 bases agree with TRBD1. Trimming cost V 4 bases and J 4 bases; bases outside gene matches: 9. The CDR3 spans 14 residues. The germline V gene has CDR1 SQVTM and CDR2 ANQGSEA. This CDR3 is CSVGGTAGSYGYTF. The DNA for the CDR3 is TGCAGCGTTGGAGGGACAGCAGGAAGCTATGGCTACACCTTC.

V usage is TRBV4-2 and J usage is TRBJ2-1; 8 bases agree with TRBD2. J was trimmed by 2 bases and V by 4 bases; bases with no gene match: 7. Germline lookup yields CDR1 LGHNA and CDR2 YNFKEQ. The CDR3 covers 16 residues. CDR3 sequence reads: CASSRLAGGTYNEQFF. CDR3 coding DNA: TGTGCCAGCAGCCGACTCGCGGGGGGAACCTACAATGAGCAGTTCTTC.

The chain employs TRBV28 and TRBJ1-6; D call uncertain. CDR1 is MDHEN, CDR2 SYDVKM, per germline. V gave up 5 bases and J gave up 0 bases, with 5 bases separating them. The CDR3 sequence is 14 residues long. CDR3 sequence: CASSASSYNSPLHF. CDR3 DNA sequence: TGTGCCAGCAGTGCTAGCTCCTATAATTCACCCCTCCACTTT.

In nucleotides, the CDR3 is TGTGCCAGCAGTGTTTCTAGCGGGGGGAACACCGGGGAGCTGTTTTTT. It translates to CASSVSSGGNTGELFF. The V call is TRBV25-1, the J call TRBJ2-2; TRBD2 aligns across 10 bases. The CDR3 spans 16 residues. The germline V gene has CDR1 MGHDK and CDR2 SYGVNS. With 4 bases clipped from V and 1 base from J, the junction kept 3 bases outside the gene matches.

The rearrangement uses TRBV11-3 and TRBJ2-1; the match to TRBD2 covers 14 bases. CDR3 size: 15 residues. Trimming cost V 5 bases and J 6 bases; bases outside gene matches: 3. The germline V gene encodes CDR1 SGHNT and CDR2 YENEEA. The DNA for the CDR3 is TGTGCCAGCAGCACTGGACTAGCGGGGGGCAATGAGCAGTTCTTC. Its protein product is CASSTGLAGGNEQFF.

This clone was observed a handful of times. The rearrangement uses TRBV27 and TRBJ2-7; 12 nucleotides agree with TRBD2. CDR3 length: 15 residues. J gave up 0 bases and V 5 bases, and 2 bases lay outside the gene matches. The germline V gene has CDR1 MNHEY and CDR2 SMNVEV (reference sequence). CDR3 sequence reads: CASSKTSGGSYEQYF. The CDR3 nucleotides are TGTGCCAGCAGTAAGACTAGCGGGGGCTCCTACGAGCAGTACTTC.

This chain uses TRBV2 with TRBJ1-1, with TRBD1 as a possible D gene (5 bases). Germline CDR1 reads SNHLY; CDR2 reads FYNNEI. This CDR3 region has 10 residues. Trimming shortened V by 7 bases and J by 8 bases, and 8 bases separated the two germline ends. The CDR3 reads CASKWTEAFF. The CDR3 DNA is TGTGCCAGCAAGTGGACAGAAGCTTTCTTT.

The CDR3 protein is CASSLGSEEKLFF. The CDR3 DNA follows: TGTGCCAGCAGCTTGGGATCAGAAGAAAAACTGTTTTTT. V usage is TRBV5-6 and J usage is TRBJ1-4; D call uncertain. Trimming removed 0 bases from V and 8 bases from J, with 8 bases in between. The CDR3 spans 13 residues. Germline lookup yields CDR1 SGHDT and CDR2 YYEEEE. The entire variable domain, with the rest obtained from reference TRBV5-6 and TRBJ1-4, is as follows: DAGVTQSPTHLIKTRGQQVTLRCSPKSGHDTVSWYQQALGQGPQFIFQYYEEEERQRGNFPDRFSGHQFPNYSSELNVNALLLGDSALYLCASSLGSEEKLFFGSGTQLSVL.

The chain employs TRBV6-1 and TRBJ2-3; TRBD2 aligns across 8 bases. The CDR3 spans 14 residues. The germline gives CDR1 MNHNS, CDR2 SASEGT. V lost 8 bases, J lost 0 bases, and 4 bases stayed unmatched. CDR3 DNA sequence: TGTGCCAGCGGGGGCGGGGGGAGCACAGATACGCAGTATTTT. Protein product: CASGGGGSTDTQYF.

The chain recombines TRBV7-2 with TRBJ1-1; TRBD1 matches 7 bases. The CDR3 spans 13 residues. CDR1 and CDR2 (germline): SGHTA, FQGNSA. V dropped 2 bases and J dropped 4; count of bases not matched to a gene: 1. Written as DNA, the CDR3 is TGTGCCAGCAGCTTATCAGGGGGCACTGAAGCTTTCTTT. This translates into CASSLSGGTEAFF.

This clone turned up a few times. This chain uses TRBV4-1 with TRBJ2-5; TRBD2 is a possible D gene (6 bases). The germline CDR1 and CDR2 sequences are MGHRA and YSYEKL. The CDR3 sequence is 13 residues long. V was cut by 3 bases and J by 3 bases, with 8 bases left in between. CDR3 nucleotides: TGCGCCAGCAGCCAGGGGGGAGAAGAGACCCAGTACTTC. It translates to CASSQGGEETQYF.